These 20 T cell receptor beta chains share one sample of origin, sequenced in a study of identifying expanded T cells in peripheral blood. Sequenced by immunoSEQ multiplex PCR; TCRdb stores in-frame clones only, minus some. The sample lists about 78,000 clones; approximately 84% were seen once. What was sequenced was blood. The source is a person aged 18 to 75 in good health.

This sequence joins TRBV19 and TRBJ1-2; 8 positions agree with TRBD1. The CDR3 has 17 amino acids. V dropped 1 base and J dropped 4; count of bases not matched to a gene: 11. Germline CDR1 LNHDA, CDR2 SQIVND (reference sequence). CDR3 in amino acids: CASSIAPTRQGSYGYTF. The CDR3 DNA follows: TGTGCCAGTAGTATAGCCCCCACTCGACAGGGGAGCTATGGCTACACCTTC.

This clone turned up a few times. The chain links TRBV9 to TRBJ1-2, with 7 bases lining up with TRBD1. The trim removed 4 bases at V and 4 bases at J, leaving 10 bases unmatched. Germline V CDR1 and CDR2: SGDLS, YYNGEE. CDR3 length equals 15 residues. This CDR3 reads CASSTWTGFGYGYTF. Here the CDR3 DNA reads TGTGCCAGCAGCACGTGGACAGGATTTGGCTATGGCTACACCTTC.

This clone was counted between two and nine times. CDR3 region: CASSQHPLYEQYF. Here the CDR3 DNA reads TGTGCCAGCAGTCAACACCCTCTCTACGAGCAGTACTTC. The chain links TRBV27 to TRBJ2-7; D is unresolved. Per the germline V gene, CDR1 is MNHEY and CDR2 is SMNVEV (reference sequence). This CDR3 spans 13 amino acids. V was shortened by 5 bases and J by 3 bases, with 11 bases between the two germline ends.

The chain combines TRBV18 with TRBJ2-7; 7 nucleotides align to TRBD1. In germline, CDR1 is KGHSH, CDR2 LQKENI. This CDR3 is 16 amino acids long. V lost 6 bases, J lost 4 bases, and 15 bases stayed unmatched. Here the CDR3 DNA reads TGTGCCAGCTCGCTCACTACACAGGGGAGCGCGTACGAGCAGTACTTC. Its protein is CASSLTTQGSAYEQYF.

This clone is a singleton in its sample. The chain carries TRBV19 and TRBJ2-2; unclear D gene. CDR3 length: 15 amino acids. Trimming stripped 4 bases from V and 3 bases from J, with 12 bases between. Germline CDR1 is LNHDA and CDR2 is SQIVND (reference sequence). CDR3 in amino acids: CASSTALEYTGELFF. DNA of the CDR3: TGTGCCAGTAGTACCGCGTTAGAGTACACCGGGGAGCTGTTTTTT.

The chain carries TRBV11-2 and TRBJ2-5; no definite D call. The V gene lost 5 bases and the J gene lost 1 base, with 5 bases spanning the gap. CDR1 and CDR2 from the germline V gene are SGHAT and FQNNGV. This CDR3 has 12 residues. CDR3 residues: CASSQSQETQYF. The DNA for the CDR3 is TGTGCCAGCAGCCAAAGCCAAGAGACCCAGTACTTC. The full variable domain, its missing parts supplied by reference TRBV11-2 and TRBJ2-5, is EAGVAQSPRYKIIEKRQSVAFWCNPISGHATLYWYQQILGQGPKLLIQFQNNGVVDDSQLPKDRFSAERLKGVDSTLKIQPAKLEDSAVYLCASSQSQETQYFGPGTRLLVL.

This clone was seen a few times. This rearrangement joins TRBV29-1 to TRBJ1-2; possible D gene TRBD1, 6 bases. The CDR3 extends over 12 amino acids. Between the trimmed V and J ends, which lost 6 bases and 6 bases, there was a span of 14 bases. In germline, CDR1 is SQVTM, CDR2 ANQGSEA. The CDR3: CSVRSQGNGYTF. Here the CDR3 DNA reads TGCAGCGTGCGGAGCCAGGGGAATGGCTACACCTTC.

The genes are TRBV7-3 and TRBJ2-7; 9 bases agree with TRBD1. CDR1 and CDR2 from the germline V gene are SGHTA and FQGTGA. The CDR3 is made up of 14 amino acids. The V segment lost 6 bases and the J segment 5 bases; nucleotides outside the gene matches: 8. This CDR3 reads CASSLQGADDEQYF. CDR3 DNA sequence: TGTGCCAGCAGTTTACAGGGGGCTGACGACGAGCAGTACTTC.

The rearrangement joins TRBV18 to TRBJ2-2, with TRBD2 identical over 8 bases. Trimming removed 2 bases from V and 7 bases from J; junction bases left unmatched: 6. The CDR3 extends over 15 amino acids. Germline-derived CDR1 and CDR2 are KGHSH and LQKENI. The chain's CDR3 is CASSPEAGDGGELFF. CDR3 sequence (DNA): TGTGCCAGCTCACCAGAAGCGGGAGATGGCGGGGAGCTGTTTTTT.

The chain recombines TRBV27 with TRBJ2-1, with 8 nucleotides matching TRBD2. CDR1 is MNHEY, CDR2 SMNVEV, per germline (reference sequence). Trimming at V came to 1 base and at J to 7 bases, leaving 12 bases not matched to a gene. This CDR3 spans 17 amino acids. CDR3 sequence (DNA): TGTGCCAGCAGTTTATATGCCGGGGGGGGGCGCCGGAATGAGCAGTTCTTC. It encodes CASSLYAGGGRRNEQFF.

In DNA form, the CDR3 reads TGTGCCAGCAGTTACACGACAGGGGGCACTGAAGCTTTCTTT. This gives the protein CASSYTTGGTEAFF. The chain links TRBV6-6 to TRBJ1-1; 9 nucleotides align to TRBD1. The ends lost 2 bases at V and 4 bases at J; junction bases unmatched: 2. The CDR3 length is 14 residues. The V gene's germline CDR1 is MNHNY and CDR2 SVGAGI (reference sequence).

This chain joins TRBV14 and TRBJ1-1; D call uncertain. Germline assignment: CDR1 SGHDN and CDR2 FVKESK. Trimming pared 4 bases from V and 0 bases from J, leaving 9 bases between. The CDR3 has 14 amino acids. The CDR3 DNA reads TGTGCCAGCAGCCCGGGCGGGGTGAACACTGAAGCTTTCTTT. It codes for CASSPGGVNTEAFF.

This chain connects TRBV11-2 to TRBJ2-7, with a weak D call TRBD2 (7 bases). V lost 1 base and J lost 3, with 13 bases in between. Germline-derived CDR1 and CDR2 are SGHAT and FQNNGV. This CDR3 is built from 15 residues. CDR3 DNA: TGTGCCAGCAGCTTAGGACGAGGGGGGGGCTACGAGCAGTACTTC. This sequence encodes CASSLGRGGGYEQYF.

The chain joins TRBV5-6 to TRBJ2-1, with D unclear. The V end lost 0 bases, the J end lost 10 bases, and 11 bases lay between the germline ends. Germline assignment: CDR1 SGHDT and CDR2 YYEEEE. The CDR3 is 13 amino acids. CDR3 residues: CASSLVRLNEQFF. DNA for the CDR3: TGTGCCAGCAGCTTGGTACGGCTCAACGAGCAGTTCTTC.

This chain uses TRBV7-6 with TRBJ2-7; D perhaps matches TRBD1 (5 bases). This CDR3 spans 14 amino acids. Germline V CDR1 and CDR2: SGHVS, FNYEAQ. V lost 2 bases and J 0 bases, leaving 8 bases between the germline ends. The CDR3 spells CASSLYRSSYEQYF. For the CDR3, the DNA is TGTGCCAGCAGCTTATACAGGTCCTCCTACGAGCAGTACTTC. Looking up the rest from reference TRBV7-6 and TRBJ2-7 gives the full variable domain: GAGVSQSPRYKVTKRGQDVALRCDPISGHVSLYWYRQALGQGPEFLTYFNYEAQQDKSGLPNDRFSAERPEGSISTLTIQRTEQRDSAMYRCASSLYRSSYEQYFGPGTRLTVT.

V is TRBV28 and J is TRBJ2-6; tentative D call: TRBD1 (5 bases). V was shortened by 3 bases and J by 0 bases, with 9 bases between the two germline ends. From germline, CDR1 is MDHEN and CDR2 SYDVKM. This CDR3 comprises 16 residues. The CDR3 nucleotides read TGTGCCAGCAGTTTTTGGGGCGGCTCTGGGGCCAACGTCCTGACTTTC. The encoded protein is CASSFWGGSGANVLTF.

The chain is built from TRBV29-1 and TRBJ1-4; 10 bases are shared with TRBD1. V trimming: 7 bases; J trimming: 5 bases; junction bases outside the gene matches: 4. From germline, CDR1 is SQVTM and CDR2 ANQGSEA. The CDR3 is 13 residues long. The CDR3: CSGGTGANEKLFF. CDR3 nucleotide sequence: TGCAGCGGAGGGACAGGGGCAAATGAAAAACTGTTTTTT.

In the case of this clone: This specimen includes other DNA sequences encoding the same CDR3. The chain links TRBV30 to TRBJ1-2, with D tentatively TRBD1 (5 bases). The CDR3 is made up of 14 amino acids. Trimming shortened V by 5 bases and J by 2 bases, and 15 bases separated the two germline ends. The V gene's germline CDR1 is GTSNPN and CDR2 SVGIG (reference sequence). The DNA of the CDR3 is TGTGCCTGGTTCAGGGTACGCGTCAACTATGGCTACACCTTC. Amino acids: CAWFRVRVNYGYTF.

This chain uses TRBV5-1 with TRBJ2-2; D not certain. The CDR3 length is 16 residues. The germline CDR1 and CDR2 sequences are SGHRS and YFSETQ. Trimming removed 1 base from V and 1 base from J, with 11 bases in between. CDR3 region: CASSLTPTQNTGELFF. In DNA, the CDR3 is TGCGCCAGCAGCTTGACCCCTACCCAGAACACCGGGGAGCTGTTTTTT.

This clone appeared once. The V and J genes are TRBV23-1 and TRBJ2-7; TRBD2 matches at 7 bases. TRBV23-1 is treated as an ORF (open reading frame) with a function not yet certain. Trimming removed 2 bases from V and 0 bases from J; junction bases left unmatched: 10. The CDR3 covers 17 residues. Here the CDR3 reads CASSQVGKLASSYEQYF. The CDR3, as DNA: TGCGCCAGCAGTCAAGTGGGAAAACTAGCGAGCTCCTACGAGCAGTACTTC.